This T cell receptor (beta chain) stems from a study of T cell responses to AZD1222 COVID-19 vaccine. Findings and limits, study-wide: Repertoire sampling occurred only after the peak T cell response.

CDR1 is SGHTA, CDR2 FQGNSA, per germline. This CDR3 region has 15 residues. V lost 4 bases to trimming and J lost 1 base, with 10 bases between them. The data were produced by immunoSEQ multiplex PCR, yet TCRdb's version contains in-frame clones alone and is incomplete. The sample has approximately 150,000 clones, 88% seen once. With respect to this clone: Its matching antigen is unknown.

The sample in question was peripheral blood, obtained 28 days after the second dose of the MenACWY control vaccine. The J gene is TRBJ2-2, the V gene TRBV7-2; TRBD1 is a possible D gene (6 bases). The source is an adult who received the MenACWY meningococcal vaccine as a control. CDR3 sequence reads: CASSWDTRNTGELFF. In DNA form, the CDR3 reads TGTGCCAGCAGCTGGGACACCAGGAACACCGGGGAGCTGTTTTTT.